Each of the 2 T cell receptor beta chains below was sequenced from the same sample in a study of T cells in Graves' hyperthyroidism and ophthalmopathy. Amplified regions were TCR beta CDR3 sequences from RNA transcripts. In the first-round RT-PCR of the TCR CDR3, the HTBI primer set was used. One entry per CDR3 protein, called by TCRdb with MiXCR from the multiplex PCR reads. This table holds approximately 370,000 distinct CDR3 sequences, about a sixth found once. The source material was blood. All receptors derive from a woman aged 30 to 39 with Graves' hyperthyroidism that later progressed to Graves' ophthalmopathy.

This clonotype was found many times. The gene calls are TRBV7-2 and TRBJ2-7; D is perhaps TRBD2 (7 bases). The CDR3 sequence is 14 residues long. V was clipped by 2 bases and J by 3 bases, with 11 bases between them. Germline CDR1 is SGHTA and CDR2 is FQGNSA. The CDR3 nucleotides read TGTGCCAGCAGCTTATGGGGGGGCGGCTACGAGCAGTACTTC. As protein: CASSLWGGGYEQYF.

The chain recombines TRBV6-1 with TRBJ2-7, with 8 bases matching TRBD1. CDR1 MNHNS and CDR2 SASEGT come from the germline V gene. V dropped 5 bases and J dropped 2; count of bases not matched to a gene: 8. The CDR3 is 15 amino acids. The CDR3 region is CASSHRGVDPYEQYF. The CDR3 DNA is TGTGCCAGCAGTCACAGGGGGGTAGATCCCTACGAGCAGTACTTC.